Listed here are 4 T cell receptor beta chains from one sample, sequenced in a study of T cell repertoires in cytomegalovirus infection (dated by TCRdb to about 2019). Sequencing took place on an Illumina HiSeq 1500. TCRdb handled the public reads itself, with Q25 trimming in fastp and clone calling in MiXCR, and kept productive beta chains. CDR3 protein sequences are deduplicated, and each keeps its most common genes and DNA. This sample comprises roughly 700,000 distinct CDR3 sequences, around 31% of them detected only once. Of the sample, about 20% falls within the top ten clones. What these receptors recognize is not known. The treatment or condition label, as the study defines it: in vitro stimulation with specific CMV peptide epitopes to enrich CMV-specific T cells. The sequenced sample was cultured PBMCs, obtained from culture after CMV antigen stimulation. These receptors originate from a human donor in good health (CMV status not recorded). Some clones in this sample may be carry-over from other donors' samples.

This sequence joins TRBV7-2 and TRBJ2-7, with D perhaps TRBD1 (5 bases). V was shortened by 1 base and J by 7 bases, with 11 bases between the two germline ends. The CDR3 is 13 amino acids. CDR1 is SGHTA and CDR2 is FQGNSA in the germline V gene. The CDR3 is CASSLDAGFEQYF. CDR3 coding DNA: TGTGCCAGCAGCTTAGATGCAGGGTTTGAGCAGTACTTC. Full variable domain (rest looked up from reference TRBV7-2 and TRBJ2-7): GAGVSQSPSNKVTEKGKDVELRCDPISGHTALYWYRQSLGQGLEFLIYFQGNSAPDKSGLPSDRFSAERTGGSVSTLTIQRTQQEDSAVYLCASSLDAGFEQYFGPGTRLTVT.

This clonotype has only a few counts. The rearrangement uses TRBV6-1 and TRBJ1-2; a weak D match, TRBD1 (6 bases). V lost 8 bases, J lost 8 bases, and 12 bases lay in between. Germline V gene lookup returns CDR1 MNHNS and CDR2 SASEGT. The CDR3 runs 11 residues. Here the CDR3 reads CASEGGLGYTF. In DNA form, the CDR3 reads TGTGCCAGCGAAGGGGGGCTCGGCTACACCTTC.

This chain uses TRBV7-4 with TRBJ2-7; 7 bases line up with TRBD2. The CDR3 is made up of 17 amino acids. The V segment lost 5 bases and the J segment 1 base; nucleotides outside the gene matches: 14. Germline V gene lookup returns CDR1 SGHVT and CDR2 SQSDAQ. The CDR3 DNA is TGTGCCAGCAGCAAACCCTCTCCGCGGGAGACGTCCTACGAGCAGTACTTC. Residues: CASSKPSPRETSYEQYF.

This clonotype was seen a handful of times. The rearrangement uses TRBV5-6 and TRBJ1-1, with TRBD1 identical over 7 bases. The J segment lost 5 bases and the V segment lost 5 bases, leaving 9 bases of the junction unmatched. CDR1 and CDR2 from the germline V gene are SGHDT and YYEEEE. The length of the CDR3 is 14 residues. Written as DNA, the CDR3 is TGTGCCAGCAGGCGAGCAGGGGGGGAAACTGAAGCTTTCTTT. It is translated as CASRRAGGETEAFF.